This T cell receptor beta chain was sequenced during a study of cytomegalovirus exposure and HLA in healthy donors. Overall study: Falling in the Caucasian-associated ancestry cluster were about 82% of around 370 genotyped donors.

Trimming took off 6 bases at V and 3 bases at J, with 14 bases between the two ends. CDR1 is LNHDA and CDR2 is SQIVND in the germline V gene (reference sequence). The CDR3 length is 14 residues. With 60 Vbeta and 13 Jbeta primers, the PCR was carried out. TCRdb keeps only in-frame clones here, not all; method: immunoSEQ multiplex PCR. The sample lists fewer than 150,000 clones, 65% to 80% occurring once. This TCR was recovered from a middle-aged man in good health and CMV-seronegative. The sequenced sample was PBMCs. The rearrangement joins TRBV19 to TRBJ2-5, with D possibly being TRBD1 (6 bases). The CDR3 DNA reads as TGTGCCAGTAGGGATACAGGGACCGAAGAGACCCAGTACTTC. Translating it yields CASRDTGTEETQYF.